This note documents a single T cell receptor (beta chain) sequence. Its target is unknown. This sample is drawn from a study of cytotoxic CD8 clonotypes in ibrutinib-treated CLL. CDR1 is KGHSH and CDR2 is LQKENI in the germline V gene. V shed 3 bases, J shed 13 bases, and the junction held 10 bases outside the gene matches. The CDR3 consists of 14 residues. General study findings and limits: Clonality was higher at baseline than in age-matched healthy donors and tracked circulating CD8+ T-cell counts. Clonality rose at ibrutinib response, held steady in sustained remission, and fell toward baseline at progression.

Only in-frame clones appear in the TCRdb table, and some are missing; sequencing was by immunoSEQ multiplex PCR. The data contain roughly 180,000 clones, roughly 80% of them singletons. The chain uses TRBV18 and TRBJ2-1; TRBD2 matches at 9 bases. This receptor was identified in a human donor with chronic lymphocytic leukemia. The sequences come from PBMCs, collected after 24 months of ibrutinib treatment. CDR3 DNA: TGTGCCAGCTCACCCAGGGCTAGCGGGGATGCTCAGTTCTTC. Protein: CASSPRASGDAQFF.